The sequence of this T cell receptor (beta chain) was determined in a study of T-cell reconstitution after alpha-beta-depleted transplantation in children. This sample's TCRbeta library carried unique molecular identifier barcodes. MiXCR, run by TCRdb on the PCR reads, gives a single entry per CDR3 protein. The sample shows 300,000 to 400,000 distinct CDR3 sequences, about an eighth of them seen only once. Trimming left V 1 base short and J 3 bases short, with 15 bases between. Germline V CDR1 and CDR2: LNHNV, YYDKDF (reference sequence). CDR3 length: 16 amino acids. The clonotype was recovered from a human donor who donated a stem cell graft to a child with Fanconi anemia. J is TRBJ2-5 and V is TRBV15; no clear D gene. This sample comprised PBMCs, obtained from the stem cell graft. The CDR3 spells CATSRAAAGMKETQYF. The CDR3 region has the DNA TGTGCCACCAGCAGAGCGGCCGCCGGAATGAAAGAGACCCAGTACTTC.